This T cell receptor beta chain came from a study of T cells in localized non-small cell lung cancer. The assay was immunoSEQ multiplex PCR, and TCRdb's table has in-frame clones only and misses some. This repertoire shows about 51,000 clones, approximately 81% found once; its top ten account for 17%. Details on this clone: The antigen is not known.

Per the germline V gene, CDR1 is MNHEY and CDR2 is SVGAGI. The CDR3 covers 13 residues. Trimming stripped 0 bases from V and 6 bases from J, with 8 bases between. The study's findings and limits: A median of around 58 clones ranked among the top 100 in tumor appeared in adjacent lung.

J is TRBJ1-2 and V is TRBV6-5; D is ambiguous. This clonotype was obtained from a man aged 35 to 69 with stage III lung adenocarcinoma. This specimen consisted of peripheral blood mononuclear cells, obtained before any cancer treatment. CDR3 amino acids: CASSYSSDHGYTF. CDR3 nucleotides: TGTGCCAGCAGTTACTCAAGTGATCATGGCTACACCTTC.